This T cell receptor (beta chain) was found in a study of cytomegalovirus exposure and HLA in healthy donors. The PCR employed 60 Vbeta primers together with 13 Jbeta primers. Original handling: The authors later counted roughly 79 million unique TCR beta chains, some 10 million of them shared. TCRdb keeps only in-frame clones here, not all; method: immunoSEQ multiplex PCR. V and J calls and clone size are given by that table; D and trimming were obtained from the DNA. The repertoire holds 120,000 or so clones, with around 77% as singletons. Germline assignment: CDR1 SGHRS and CDR2 YFSETQ. CDR3 size: 14 residues. The V segment lost 0 bases and the J segment 6 bases; nucleotides outside the gene matches: 3.

The receptor comes from a man younger than 30 in good health and CMV-seropositive. Sequenced: PBMCs. The chain employs TRBV5-1 and TRBJ1-5; TRBD1 agrees at 7 bases. The CDR3 nucleotides are TGCGCCAGCAGCTTGGGGTCAGGGGGTCAGCCCCAGCATTTT. Its protein product is CASSLGSGGQPQHF.